This passage covers 11 T cell receptor beta chains from one sample sequenced in a study of T cells in Graves' hyperthyroidism and ophthalmopathy. TCR beta CDR3 sequences were amplified from RNA transcripts. Initially, a first-round RT-PCR of the TCR CDR3 employed the HTBI primer set. MiXCR, applied by TCRdb to the multiplex PCR reads, yields one record per CDR3 protein. In the table there are approximately 330,000 distinct CDR3 sequences, roughly an eighth of which are singletons. Sequenced sample: blood. The receptor set was obtained from a woman aged 40 to 50 with Graves' ophthalmopathy.

This chain uses TRBV5-4 with TRBJ1-1, with 10 positions matching TRBD1. The length of the CDR3 is 15 residues. The V gene's germline CDR1 is SGHNT and CDR2 YYREEE (reference sequence). V was clipped by 6 bases and J by 1 base; unmatched bases: 6. This chain's CDR3 is CASIPDRGRNTEAFF. CDR3 DNA sequence: TGTGCCAGCATCCCGGACAGGGGGAGGAACACTGAAGCTTTCTTT.

J is TRBJ2-3 and V is TRBV5-1; 7 bases agree with TRBD1. Per germline, CDR1 SGHRS and CDR2 YFSETQ. V was pared by 4 bases and J by 2 bases, with 10 bases of the junction left unmatched. The CDR3 consists of 16 residues. CDR3 DNA: TGCGCCAGCAGCCACCGGACAGGTCGTCCCACAGATACGCAGTATTTT. Residues: CASSHRTGRPTDTQYF.

This clonotype was observed many times. J is TRBJ2-7 and V is TRBV2; D gene uncertain. Germline CDR1 reads SNHLY; CDR2 reads FYNNEI. The CDR3 has 13 amino acids. V lost 2 bases, J lost 5 bases, and 10 bases lay in between. The CDR3 DNA sequence: TGTGCCAGCAGTGAAAATGTACCCCACGAGCAGTACTTC. It specifies CASSENVPHEQYF.

This clonotype was recorded at least ten times. V gene TRBV20-1 combines with J gene TRBJ1-1; weak D call: TRBD1 (6 bases). With 5 bases removed from V and 3 bases from J, the gap between germline ends came to 16 bases. This CDR3 comprises 14 residues. Germline CDR1 reads DFQATT; CDR2 reads SNEGSKA (reference sequence). DNA for the CDR3: TGCAGTGCTCTGAAACGTCCAGGGGACACTGAAGCTTTCTTT. Translated: CSALKRPGDTEAFF.

V usage is TRBV7-2 and J usage is TRBJ2-5; 7 bases agree with TRBD2. The length of the CDR3 is 13 residues. Trimming removed 8 bases from V and 4 bases from J; junction bases left unmatched: 7. CDR1 is SGHTA, CDR2 FQGNSA, per germline. The DNA for the CDR3 is TGTGCCAGCGGCACAGCGGGGTTAGAGACCCAGTACTTC. This codes for CASGTAGLETQYF.

The rearrangement links TRBV28 to TRBJ1-4, with D possibly being TRBD1 (5 bases). The CDR3 loop spans 19 amino acids. CDR1 is MDHEN and CDR2 is SYDVKM in the germline V gene. Trimming pared 3 bases from V and 1 base from J, leaving 21 bases between. This CDR3 reads CASSLARQGYRGTNEKLFF. The CDR3 coding sequence is TGTGCCAGCAGTTTGGCAAGGCAAGGTTATAGGGGAACTAATGAAAAACTGTTTTTT.

This clonotype was recorded many times. The chain couples TRBV18 to TRBJ1-1; 7 bases fit TRBD1. The CDR3 is made up of 15 amino acids. Germline lookup yields CDR1 KGHSH and CDR2 LQKENI. The V segment lost 4 bases and the J segment 4 bases; nucleotides outside the gene matches: 9. The CDR3 here is CASSLNRQGGTEAFF. In nucleotides, the CDR3 is TGTGCCAGCTCACTTAACCGACAGGGTGGCACTGAAGCTTTCTTT.

This clonotype was detected only a few times. The rearrangement uses TRBV20-1 and TRBJ1-2; 10 positions agree with TRBD1. The CDR3 has 20 amino acids. V lost 3 bases, J lost 4 bases, and 23 bases stayed unmatched. Germline V gives CDR1 DFQATT, CDR2 SNEGSKA (reference sequence). DNA of the CDR3: TGCAGTGCTAGTAAGGGGGGGCCGGGACAGGGGCCATTACTCGTCTATGGCTACACCTTC. It specifies CSASKGGPGQGPLLVYGYTF.

This clonotype was seen repeatedly, ten times or more. The rearrangement uses TRBV6-1 and TRBJ2-1, with D tentatively TRBD2 (6 bases). Trimming cost V 8 bases and J 6 bases, with 14 bases left between them. This CDR3 has 13 residues. The germline V gene has CDR1 MNHNS and CDR2 SASEGT. The CDR3 spells CASSRGKGNEQFF. CDR3 nucleotides: TGTGCCAGCTCGCGCGGGAAGGGCAATGAGCAGTTCTTC.

This clonotype was picked up many times. This chain uses TRBV7-3 with TRBJ1-6; 7 nucleotides agree with TRBD1. The V gene's germline CDR1 is SGHTA and CDR2 FQGTGA. With 4 bases clipped from V and 4 bases from J, the junction kept 22 bases outside the gene matches. CDR3 size: 21 residues. The CDR3 reads CASSSTFRDRYRMGYNSPLHF. The CDR3 DNA reads TGTGCCAGCAGCTCTACTTTCCGGGACAGATATAGGATGGGGTATAATTCACCCCTCCACTTT.

The V call is TRBV10-3, the J call TRBJ2-7; 7 nucleotides match TRBD1. Germline values: CDR1 ENHRY, CDR2 SYGVKD. V lost 8 bases, J lost 3 bases, and 4 bases stayed unmatched. The CDR3 extends over 12 amino acids. In DNA form, the CDR3 reads TGTGCCATCCGGGACAGAAACTACGAGCAGTACTTC. Translating it yields CAIRDRNYEQYF.